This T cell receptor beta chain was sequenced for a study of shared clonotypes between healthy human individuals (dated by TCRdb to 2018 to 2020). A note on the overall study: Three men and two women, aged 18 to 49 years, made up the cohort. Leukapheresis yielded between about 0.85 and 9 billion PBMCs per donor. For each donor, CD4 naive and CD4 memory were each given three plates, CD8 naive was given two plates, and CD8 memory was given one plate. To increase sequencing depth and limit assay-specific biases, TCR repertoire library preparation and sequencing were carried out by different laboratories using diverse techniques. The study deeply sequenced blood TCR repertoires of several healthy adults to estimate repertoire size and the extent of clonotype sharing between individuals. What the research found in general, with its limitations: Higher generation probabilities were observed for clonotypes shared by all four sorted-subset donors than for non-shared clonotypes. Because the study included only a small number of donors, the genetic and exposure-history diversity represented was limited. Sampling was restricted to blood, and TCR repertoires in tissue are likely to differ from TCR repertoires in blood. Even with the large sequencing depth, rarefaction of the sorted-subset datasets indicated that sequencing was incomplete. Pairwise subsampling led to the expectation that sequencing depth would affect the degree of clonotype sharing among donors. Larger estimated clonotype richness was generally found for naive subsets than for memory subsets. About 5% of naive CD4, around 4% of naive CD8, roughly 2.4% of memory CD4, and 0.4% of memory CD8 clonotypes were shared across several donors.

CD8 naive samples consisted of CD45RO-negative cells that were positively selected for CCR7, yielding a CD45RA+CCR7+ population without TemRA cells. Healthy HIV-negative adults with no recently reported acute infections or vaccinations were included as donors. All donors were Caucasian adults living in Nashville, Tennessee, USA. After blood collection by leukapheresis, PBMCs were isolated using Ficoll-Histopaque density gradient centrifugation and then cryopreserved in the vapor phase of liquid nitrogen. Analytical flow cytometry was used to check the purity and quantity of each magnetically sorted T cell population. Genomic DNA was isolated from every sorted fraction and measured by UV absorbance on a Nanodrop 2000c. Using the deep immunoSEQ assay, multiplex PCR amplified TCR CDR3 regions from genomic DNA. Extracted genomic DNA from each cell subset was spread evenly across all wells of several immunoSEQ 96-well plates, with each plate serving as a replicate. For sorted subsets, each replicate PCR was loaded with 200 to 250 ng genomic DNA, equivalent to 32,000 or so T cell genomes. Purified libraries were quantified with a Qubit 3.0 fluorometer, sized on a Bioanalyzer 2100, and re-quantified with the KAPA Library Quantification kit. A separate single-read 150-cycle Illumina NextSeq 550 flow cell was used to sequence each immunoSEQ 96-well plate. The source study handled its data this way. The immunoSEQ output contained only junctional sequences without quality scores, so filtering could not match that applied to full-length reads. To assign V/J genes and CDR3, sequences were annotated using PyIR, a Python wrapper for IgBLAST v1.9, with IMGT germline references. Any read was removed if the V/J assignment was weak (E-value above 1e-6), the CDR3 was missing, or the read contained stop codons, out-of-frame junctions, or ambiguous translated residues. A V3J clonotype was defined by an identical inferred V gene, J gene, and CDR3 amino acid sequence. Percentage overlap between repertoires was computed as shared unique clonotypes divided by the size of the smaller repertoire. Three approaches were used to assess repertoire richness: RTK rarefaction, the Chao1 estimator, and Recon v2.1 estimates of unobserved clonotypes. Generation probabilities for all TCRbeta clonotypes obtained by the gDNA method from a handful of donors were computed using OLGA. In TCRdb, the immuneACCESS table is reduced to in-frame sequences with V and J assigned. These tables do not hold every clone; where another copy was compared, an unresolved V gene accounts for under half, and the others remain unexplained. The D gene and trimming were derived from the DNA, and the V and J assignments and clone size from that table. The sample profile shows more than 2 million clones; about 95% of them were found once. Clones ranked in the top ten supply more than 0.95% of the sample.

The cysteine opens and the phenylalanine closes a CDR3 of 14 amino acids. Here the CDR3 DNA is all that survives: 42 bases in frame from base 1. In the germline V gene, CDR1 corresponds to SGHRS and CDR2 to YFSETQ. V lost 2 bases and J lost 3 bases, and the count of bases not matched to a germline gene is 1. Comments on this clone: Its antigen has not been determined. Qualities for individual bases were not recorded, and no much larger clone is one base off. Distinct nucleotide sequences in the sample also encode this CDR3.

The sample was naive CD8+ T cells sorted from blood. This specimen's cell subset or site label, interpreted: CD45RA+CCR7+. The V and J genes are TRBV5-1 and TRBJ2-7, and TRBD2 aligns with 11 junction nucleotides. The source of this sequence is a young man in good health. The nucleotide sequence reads TGCGCCAGCAGCTTCGGACTAGCGGGCTACGAGCAGTACTTC. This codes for CASSFGLAGYEQYF.